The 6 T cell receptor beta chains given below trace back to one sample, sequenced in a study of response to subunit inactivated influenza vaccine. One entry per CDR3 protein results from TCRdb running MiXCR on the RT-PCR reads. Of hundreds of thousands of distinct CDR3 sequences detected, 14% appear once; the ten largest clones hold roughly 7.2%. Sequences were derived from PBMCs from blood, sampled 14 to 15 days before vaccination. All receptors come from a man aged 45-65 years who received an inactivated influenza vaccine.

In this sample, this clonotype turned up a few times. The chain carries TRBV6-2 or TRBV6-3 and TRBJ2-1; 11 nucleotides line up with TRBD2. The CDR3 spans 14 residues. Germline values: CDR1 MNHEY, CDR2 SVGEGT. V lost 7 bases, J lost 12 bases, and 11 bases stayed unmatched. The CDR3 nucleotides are TGTGCCAGCAAACTCGGACTAGCGGGTCGGTTGCAGTTCTTC. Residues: CASKLGLAGRLQFF.

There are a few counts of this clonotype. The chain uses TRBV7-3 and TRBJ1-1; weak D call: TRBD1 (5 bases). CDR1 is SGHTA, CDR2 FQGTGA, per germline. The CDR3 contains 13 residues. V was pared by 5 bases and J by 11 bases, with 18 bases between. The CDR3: CASSPPQDRGAFF. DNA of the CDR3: TGTGCCAGCAGCCCCCCACAGGATCGTGGGGCTTTCTTT.

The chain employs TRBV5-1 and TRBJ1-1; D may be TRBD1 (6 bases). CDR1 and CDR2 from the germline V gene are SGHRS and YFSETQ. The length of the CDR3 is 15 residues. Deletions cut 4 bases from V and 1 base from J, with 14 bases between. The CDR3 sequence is CASSPPGGQNTEAFF. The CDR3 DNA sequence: TGCGCCAGCAGCCCCCCGGGGGGGCAGAACACTGAAGCTTTCTTT.

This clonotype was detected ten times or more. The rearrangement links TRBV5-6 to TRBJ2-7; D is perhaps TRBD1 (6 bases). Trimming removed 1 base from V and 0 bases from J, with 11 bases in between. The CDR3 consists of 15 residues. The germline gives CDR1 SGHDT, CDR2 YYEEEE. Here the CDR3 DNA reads TGTGCCAGCAGCTTGCGCGACAGGTTCTCCTACGAGCAGTACTTC. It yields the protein CASSLRDRFSYEQYF.

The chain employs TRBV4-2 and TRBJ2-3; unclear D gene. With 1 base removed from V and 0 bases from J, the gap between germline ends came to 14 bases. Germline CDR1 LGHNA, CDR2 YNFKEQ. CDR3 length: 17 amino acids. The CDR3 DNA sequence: TGTGCCAGCAGCCAAGTTAGAAAAACCTCTAGCACAGATACGCAGTATTTT. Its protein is CASSQVRKTSSTDTQYF.

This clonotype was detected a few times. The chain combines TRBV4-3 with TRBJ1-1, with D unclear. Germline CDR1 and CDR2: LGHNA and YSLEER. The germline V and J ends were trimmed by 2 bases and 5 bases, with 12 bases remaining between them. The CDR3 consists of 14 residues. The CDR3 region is CASSQFGRRTEAFF. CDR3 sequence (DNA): TGCGCCAGCAGCCAATTTGGACGCAGAACTGAAGCTTTCTTT.